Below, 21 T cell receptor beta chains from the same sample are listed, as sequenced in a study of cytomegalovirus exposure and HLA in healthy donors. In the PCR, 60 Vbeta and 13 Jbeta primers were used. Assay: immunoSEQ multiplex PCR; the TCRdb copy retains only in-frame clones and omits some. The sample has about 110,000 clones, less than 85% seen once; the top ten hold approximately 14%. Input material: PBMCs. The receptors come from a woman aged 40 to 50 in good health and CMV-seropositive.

The CDR3 DNA reads as TGTGCCAGCAGCTCGACAGGGATTCCCGGGGAGCTGTTTTTT. Translating it yields CASSSTGIPGELFF. This rearrangement joins TRBV13 to TRBJ2-2; 7 positions agree with TRBD1. This CDR3 is built from 14 residues. The V and J ends lost 4 bases and 6 bases, in that order; junction bases with no gene match: 5. CDR1 PRHDT and CDR2 FYEKMQ come from the germline V gene (reference sequence).

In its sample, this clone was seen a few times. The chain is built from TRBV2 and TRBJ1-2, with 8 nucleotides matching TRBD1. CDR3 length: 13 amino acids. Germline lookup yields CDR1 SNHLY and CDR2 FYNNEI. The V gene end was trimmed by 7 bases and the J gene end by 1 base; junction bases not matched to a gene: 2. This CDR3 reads CASKTGGNYGYTF. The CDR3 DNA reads TGTGCCAGCAAAACAGGGGGTAACTATGGCTACACCTTC.

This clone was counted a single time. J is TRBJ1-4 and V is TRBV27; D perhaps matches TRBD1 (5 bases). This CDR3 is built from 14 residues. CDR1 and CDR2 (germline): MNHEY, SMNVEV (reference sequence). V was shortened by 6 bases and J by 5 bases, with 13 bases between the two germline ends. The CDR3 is CASSTRGGNEKLFF. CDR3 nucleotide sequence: TGTGCCAGCAGCACACGGGGGGGGAATGAAAAACTGTTTTTT.

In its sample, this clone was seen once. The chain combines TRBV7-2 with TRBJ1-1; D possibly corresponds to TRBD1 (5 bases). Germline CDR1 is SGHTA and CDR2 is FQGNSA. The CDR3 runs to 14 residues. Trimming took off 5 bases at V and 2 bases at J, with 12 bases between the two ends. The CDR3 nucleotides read TGTGCCAGCAGCCCCGGGGGGTATAACACTGAAGCTTTCTTT. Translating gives CASSPGGYNTEAFF.

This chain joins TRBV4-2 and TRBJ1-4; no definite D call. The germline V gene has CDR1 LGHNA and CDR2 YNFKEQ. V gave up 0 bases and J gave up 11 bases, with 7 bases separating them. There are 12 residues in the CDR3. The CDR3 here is CASSQDLSKLFF. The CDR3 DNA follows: TGTGCCAGCAGCCAAGACCTGAGCAAACTGTTTTTT.

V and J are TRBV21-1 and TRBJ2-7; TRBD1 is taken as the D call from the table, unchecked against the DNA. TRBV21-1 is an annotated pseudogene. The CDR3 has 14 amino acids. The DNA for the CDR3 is TGTGCCAGCAGCACTGGACAGGGGCCCTACGAGCAGTACTTC. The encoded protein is CASSTGQGPYEQYF.

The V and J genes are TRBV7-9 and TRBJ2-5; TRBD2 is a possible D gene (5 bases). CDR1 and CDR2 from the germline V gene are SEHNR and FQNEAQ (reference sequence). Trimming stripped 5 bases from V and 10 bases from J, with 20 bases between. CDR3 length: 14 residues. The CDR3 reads CASSPPGHQEDQYF. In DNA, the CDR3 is TGTGCCAGCAGCCCCCCCGGGCATCAGGAGGACCAGTACTTC.

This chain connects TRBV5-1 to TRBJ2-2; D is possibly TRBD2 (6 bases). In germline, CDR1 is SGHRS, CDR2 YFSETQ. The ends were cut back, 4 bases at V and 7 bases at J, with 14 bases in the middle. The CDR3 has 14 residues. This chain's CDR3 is CASSGLPEGGELFF. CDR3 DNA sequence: TGCGCCAGCAGCGGGCTGCCGGAGGGCGGGGAGCTGTTTTTT.

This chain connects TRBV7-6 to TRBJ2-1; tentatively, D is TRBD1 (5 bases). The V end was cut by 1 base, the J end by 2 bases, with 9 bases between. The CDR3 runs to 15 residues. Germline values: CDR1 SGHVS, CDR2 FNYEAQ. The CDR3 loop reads CASSLGQGAYNEQFF. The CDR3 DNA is TGTGCCAGCAGCTTAGGGCAGGGCGCCTACAATGAGCAGTTCTTC.

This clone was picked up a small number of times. The CDR3 coding sequence is TGTGCCAGTGGGGCGGGGGGGACCCAGTACTTC. Its protein product is CASGAGGTQYF. The gene calls are TRBV19 and TRBJ2-5; 8 positions match TRBD2. Germline V gene sequence: CDR1 LNHDA, CDR2 SQIVND (reference sequence). This CDR3 contains 11 residues. Trimming took 8 bases from V and 7 from J; bases not matched to a gene: 3.

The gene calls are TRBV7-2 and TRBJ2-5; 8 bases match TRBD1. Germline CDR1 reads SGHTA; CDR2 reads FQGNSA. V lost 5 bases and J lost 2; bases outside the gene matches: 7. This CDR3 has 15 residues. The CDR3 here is CASSRGTGGQETQYF. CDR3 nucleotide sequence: TGTGCCAGCAGCCGAGGCACAGGGGGTCAAGAGACCCAGTACTTC.

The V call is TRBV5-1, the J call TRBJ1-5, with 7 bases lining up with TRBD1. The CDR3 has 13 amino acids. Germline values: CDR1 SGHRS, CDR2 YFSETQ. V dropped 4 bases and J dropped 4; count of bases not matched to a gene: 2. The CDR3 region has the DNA TGCGCCAGCAGCGCGGGACAGAATCAGCCCCAGCATTTT. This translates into CASSAGQNQPQHF. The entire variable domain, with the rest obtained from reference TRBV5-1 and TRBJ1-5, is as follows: KAGVTQTPRYLIKTRGQQVTLSCSPISGHRSVSWYQQTPGQGLQFLFEYFSETQRNKGNFPGRFSGRQFSNSRSEMNVSTLELGDSALYLCASSAGQNQPQHFGDGTRLSIL.

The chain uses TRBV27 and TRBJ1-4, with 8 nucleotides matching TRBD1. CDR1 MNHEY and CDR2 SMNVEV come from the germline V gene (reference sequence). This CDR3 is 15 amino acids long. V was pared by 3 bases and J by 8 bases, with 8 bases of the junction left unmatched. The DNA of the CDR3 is TGTGCCAGCAGTTTCGACAGGGGCGGTCGGGAAAAACTGTTTTTT. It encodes CASSFDRGGREKLFF.

In DNA form, the CDR3 reads TGTGCCATCAGTTTCAGGGTTGGGGAGCTGTTTTTT. It specifies CAISFRVGELFF. The V gene is TRBV10-3, the J gene TRBJ2-2; D may be TRBD1 (5 bases). Germline V lookup: CDR1 ENHRY, CDR2 SYGVKD. V lost 5 bases, J lost 8 bases, and 9 bases lay in between. The CDR3 totals 12 residues.

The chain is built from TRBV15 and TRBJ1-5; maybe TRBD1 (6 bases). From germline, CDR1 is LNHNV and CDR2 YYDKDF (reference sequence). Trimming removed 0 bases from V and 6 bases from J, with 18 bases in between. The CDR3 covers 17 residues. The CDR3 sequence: CATSRDYGQGSSQPQHF. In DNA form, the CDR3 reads TGTGCCACCAGCAGAGATTACGGCCAGGGGTCATCTCAGCCCCAGCATTTT. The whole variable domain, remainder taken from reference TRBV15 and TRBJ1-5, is DAMVIQNPRYQVTQFGKPVTLSCSQTLNHNVMYWYQQKSSQAPKLLFHYYDKDFNNEADTPDNFQSRRPNTSFCFLDIRSPGLGDTAMYLCATSRDYGQGSSQPQHFGDGTRLSIL.

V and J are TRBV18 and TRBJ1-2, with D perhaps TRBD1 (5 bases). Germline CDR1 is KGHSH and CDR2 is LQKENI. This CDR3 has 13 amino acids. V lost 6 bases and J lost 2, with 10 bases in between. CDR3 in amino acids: CASSLDRNYGYTF. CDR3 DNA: TGTGCCAGCTCTCTCGACAGAAACTATGGCTACACCTTC.

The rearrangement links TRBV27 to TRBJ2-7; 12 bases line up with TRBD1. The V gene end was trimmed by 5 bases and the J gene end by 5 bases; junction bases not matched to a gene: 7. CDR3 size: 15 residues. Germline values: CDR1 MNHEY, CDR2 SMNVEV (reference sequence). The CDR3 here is CASSAPGQGANEQYF. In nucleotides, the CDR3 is TGTGCCAGCAGTGCACCGGGACAGGGGGCCAACGAGCAGTACTTC.

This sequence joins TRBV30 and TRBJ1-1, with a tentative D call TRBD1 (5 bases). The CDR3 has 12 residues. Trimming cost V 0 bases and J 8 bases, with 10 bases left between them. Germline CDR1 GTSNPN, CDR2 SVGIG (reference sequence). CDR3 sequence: CAWSVRRAEAFF. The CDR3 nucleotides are TGTGCCTGGAGTGTACGCAGGGCGGAAGCTTTCTTT.

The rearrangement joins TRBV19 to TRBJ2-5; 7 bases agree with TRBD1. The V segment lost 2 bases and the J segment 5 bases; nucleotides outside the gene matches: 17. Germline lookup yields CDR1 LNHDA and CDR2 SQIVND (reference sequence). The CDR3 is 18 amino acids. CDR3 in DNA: TGTGCCAGTAGTATATGGGGGAAAGGGGGCCCAAACAGTGAGACCCAGTACTTC. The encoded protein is CASSIWGKGGPNSETQYF.

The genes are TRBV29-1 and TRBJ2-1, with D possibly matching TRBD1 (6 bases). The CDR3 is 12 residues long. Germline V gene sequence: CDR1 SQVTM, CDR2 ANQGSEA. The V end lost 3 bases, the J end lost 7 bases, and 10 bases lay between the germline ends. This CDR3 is CSVDRGGNEQFF. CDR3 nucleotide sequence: TGCAGCGTTGACAGGGGTGGAAATGAGCAGTTCTTC.

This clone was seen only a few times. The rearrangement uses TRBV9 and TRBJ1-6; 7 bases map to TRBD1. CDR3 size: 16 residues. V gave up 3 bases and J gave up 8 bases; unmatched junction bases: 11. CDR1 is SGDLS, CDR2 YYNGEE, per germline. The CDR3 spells CASSGGTVGAYSPLHF. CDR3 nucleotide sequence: TGTGCCAGCAGCGGCGGGACAGTTGGAGCCTATTCACCCCTCCACTTT.